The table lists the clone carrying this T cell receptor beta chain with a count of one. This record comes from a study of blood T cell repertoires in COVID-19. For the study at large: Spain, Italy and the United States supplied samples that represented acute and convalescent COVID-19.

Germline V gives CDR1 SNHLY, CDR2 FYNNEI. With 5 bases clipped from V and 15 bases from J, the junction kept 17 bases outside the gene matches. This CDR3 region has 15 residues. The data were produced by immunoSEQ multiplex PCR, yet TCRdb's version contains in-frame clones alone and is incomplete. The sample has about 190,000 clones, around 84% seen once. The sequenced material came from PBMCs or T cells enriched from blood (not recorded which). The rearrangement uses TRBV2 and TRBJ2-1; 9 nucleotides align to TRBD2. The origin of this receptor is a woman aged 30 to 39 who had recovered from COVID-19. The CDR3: CASSTRQRPSGNLFF. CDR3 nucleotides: TGTGCCAGCAGTACCCGGCAGCGCCCTAGCGGGAATCTGTTCTTC.